Each of the 30 T cell receptor beta chains below was sequenced from the same sample in a study of cytomegalovirus exposure and HLA in healthy donors. The primer mix had 60 Vbeta and 13 Jbeta primers. The data were produced by immunoSEQ multiplex PCR, yet TCRdb's version contains in-frame clones alone and is incomplete. The table shows 150,000 to 250,000 clones, with around 78% occurring only once. The sample comprised PBMCs. The receptors come from a man aged 30 to 39 in good health and CMV-seronegative.

The rearrangement uses TRBV19 and TRBJ2-7, with D possibly TRBD1 on 5 matching bases. Germline CDR1 reads LNHDA; CDR2 reads SQIVND (reference sequence). The V end was cut by 3 bases, the J end by 1 base, with 10 bases between. This CDR3 has 14 amino acids. CDR3 in DNA: TGTGCCAGTAGTATGAAGAAGGGGTCCTACGAGCAGTACTTC. Its translation: CASSMKKGSYEQYF.

The genes are TRBV7-3 and TRBJ2-7; 7 bases line up with TRBD2. Trimming at V came to 1 base and at J to 1 base, leaving 4 bases not matched to a gene. From germline, CDR1 is SGHTA and CDR2 FQGTGA. The CDR3 sequence is 15 residues long. DNA for the CDR3: TGTGCCAGCAGCTTAATGGCGGGAGAGTCCTACGAGCAGTACTTC. It translates to CASSLMAGESYEQYF.

This clone was seen once. V is TRBV28 and J is TRBJ1-5; D is perhaps TRBD1 (6 bases). The germline CDR1 and CDR2 sequences are MDHEN and SYDVKM. With 6 bases removed from V and 2 bases from J, the gap between germline ends came to 11 bases. This CDR3 has 14 amino acids. The CDR3 nucleotides read TGTGCCAGCAGGGGGGCGGGCCGCAATCAGCCCCAGCATTTT. It yields the protein CASRGAGRNQPQHF.

The chain carries TRBV7-9 and TRBJ1-1; TRBD1 matches at 7 bases. The germline V gene encodes CDR1 SEHNR and CDR2 FQNEAQ (reference sequence). After removal of 6 bases from V and 5 bases from J, the junction contained 6 bases not matched to a gene. The CDR3 extends over 13 amino acids. The CDR3 region has the DNA TGTGCCAGCAGTCCTCAGGGGGAAACTGAAGCTTTCTTT. This encodes CASSPQGETEAFF.

Concerning this clone itself: Because the CDR3's place on the DNA is in doubt, the DNA is left out and the CDR3 is given as listed by TCRdb. This chain connects TRBV11-1 to TRBJ2-1; no check of the table's D call, TRBD2, against the DNA was made. Germline lookup yields CDR1 SGHAT and CDR2 FQDESV (reference sequence). Ends included, the CDR3 has 14 residues. CDR3 sequence: CASSTSSSYNEQFF.

J is TRBJ2-7 and V is TRBV6-5, with 8 bases identical to TRBD2. V dropped 6 bases and J dropped 1; count of bases not matched to a gene: 8. Per germline, CDR1 MNHEY and CDR2 SVGAGI. The length of the CDR3 is 15 residues. In nucleotides, the CDR3 is TGTGCCAGCAGCCCGGTGGCGGGAGGATCCTACGAGCAGTACTTC. It yields the protein CASSPVAGGSYEQYF.

The V call is TRBV10-3, the J call TRBJ2-1; 13 positions match TRBD2. Germline V gene sequence: CDR1 ENHRY, CDR2 SYGVKD. The CDR3 consists of 15 residues. V lost 4 bases, J lost 12 bases, and 9 bases stayed unmatched. CDR3 sequence (DNA): TGTGCCATCAGTGGCTCCGGGACTAGCGGGGTCTGGCAGTTCTTC. Residues: CAISGSGTSGVWQFF.

The V gene is TRBV5-1, the J gene TRBJ2-3; 8 bases align to TRBD2. V dropped 4 bases and J dropped 0; count of bases not matched to a gene: 4. The CDR3 sequence is 15 residues long. Per germline, CDR1 SGHRS and CDR2 YFSETQ. For the CDR3, the DNA is TGCGCCAGCAGCAGACGACTAGCGAGCACAGATACGCAGTATTTT. This sequence encodes CASSRRLASTDTQYF.

This chain links TRBV18 with TRBJ2-1, with D possibly matching TRBD2 (6 bases). The length of the CDR3 is 16 residues. Looked up from germline, CDR1 is KGHSH and CDR2 is LQKENI. The V gene lost 2 bases and the J gene lost 5 bases, with 16 bases spanning the gap. CDR3 sequence reads: CASSPSGLRKNNEQFF. The CDR3 region has the DNA TGTGCCAGCTCACCATCGGGACTGCGAAAAAACAATGAGCAGTTCTTC.

The rearrangement joins TRBV4-1 to TRBJ1-1, with D uncertain. Germline V gene data show CDR1 as MGHRA and CDR2 as YSYEKL. The CDR3 is made up of 15 amino acids. Trimming cost V 0 bases and J 0 bases, with 8 bases left between them. CDR3 sequence reads: CASSQESLMNTEAFF. DNA for the CDR3: TGCGCCAGCAGCCAAGAGAGCCTCATGAACACTGAAGCTTTCTTT.

J is TRBJ2-5 and V is TRBV25-1; 11 nucleotides line up with TRBD1. The CDR3 consists of 13 residues. V trimming: 9 bases; J trimming: 8 bases; junction bases outside the gene matches: 8. The germline V gene encodes CDR1 MGHDK and CDR2 SYGVNS. CDR3 loop: CASSGTGGRTQYF. CDR3 DNA: TGTGCCAGTTCCGGGACAGGGGGTCGCACCCAGTACTTC.

The chain uses TRBV27 and TRBJ1-6; 8 nucleotides line up with TRBD1. Germline-derived CDR1 and CDR2 are MNHEY and SMNVEV (reference sequence). Trimming at V came to 0 bases and at J to 10 bases, leaving 5 bases not matched to a gene. The CDR3 loop spans 15 amino acids. CDR3 nucleotide sequence: TGTGCCAGCAGTTTATCTGTTCAGGGGGCCTCACCCCTCCACTTT. Translation gives CASSLSVQGASPLHF.

The rearrangement joins TRBV5-1 to TRBJ1-2; unclear D gene. Germline V lookup: CDR1 SGHRS, CDR2 YFSETQ. The germline V and J ends were trimmed by 0 bases and 5 bases, with 8 bases remaining between them. The CDR3 sequence is 13 residues long. The CDR3 DNA follows: TGCGCCAGCAGCTTGGACGACAAGTATGGCTACACCTTC. It codes for CASSLDDKYGYTF.

The chain links TRBV7-6 to TRBJ1-3; no firm D call. Trimming stripped 5 bases from V and 3 bases from J, with 17 bases between. CDR3 length: 16 residues. Per the germline V gene, CDR1 is SGHVS and CDR2 is FNYEAQ. In DNA, the CDR3 is TGTGCCAGCAGCCCCGGACTAAGTTATGGTGGAAACACCATATATTTT. It codes for CASSPGLSYGGNTIYF.

The chain has TRBV27 and TRBJ2-3, with a tentative D call TRBD1 (6 bases). The germline CDR1 and CDR2 sequences are MNHEY and SMNVEV (reference sequence). CDR3 length: 17 residues. The V end lost 6 bases, the J end lost 4 bases, and 23 bases lay between the germline ends. CDR3 in DNA: TGTGCCAGCAGAGTTTACAGGGTTGTACAGGGTTCAGATACGCAGTATTTT. It specifies CASRVYRVVQGSDTQYF.

The chain combines TRBV29-1 with TRBJ1-1; 7 nucleotides agree with TRBD1. Germline loops: CDR1 SQVTM, CDR2 ANQGSEA. The CDR3 has 13 amino acids. Trimming removed 7 bases from V and 0 bases from J; junction bases left unmatched: 5. The CDR3 region is CSARQGLNTEAFF. The CDR3 coding sequence is TGCAGCGCTAGACAGGGATTGAACACTGAAGCTTTCTTT.

This chain links TRBV10-3 with TRBJ1-2; 10 positions match TRBD1. With V trimmed by 7 bases and J by 8 bases, 7 bases remained unmatched. Per the germline V gene, CDR1 is ENHRY and CDR2 is SYGVKD. The CDR3 spans 13 residues. This chain's CDR3 is CAITRTGGEGYTF. The CDR3 region has the DNA TGTGCCATCACCAGGACAGGGGGAGAGGGCTACACCTTC.

This chain uses TRBV14 with TRBJ1-1; D is ambiguous. The germline V gene has CDR1 SGHDN and CDR2 FVKESK. Trimming shortened V by 4 bases and J by 2 bases, and 2 bases separated the two germline ends. There are 11 residues in the CDR3. The DNA of the CDR3 is TGTGCCAGCAGCCCAAACACTGAAGCTTTCTTT. It codes for CASSPNTEAFF.

The chain recombines TRBV29-1 with TRBJ1-4; D is ambiguous. CDR3 length: 13 amino acids. V lost 1 base, J lost 11 bases, and 14 bases lay in between. Germline-derived CDR1 and CDR2 are SQVTM and ANQGSEA. CDR3 sequence (DNA): TGCAGCGTTGAAGGGGCCCGGAATGGGAAACTGTTTTTT. It is translated as CSVEGARNGKLFF.

V and J are TRBV30 and TRBJ2-7; no clear D gene. The V gene's germline CDR1 is GTSNPN and CDR2 SVGIG (reference sequence). Trimming pared 0 bases from V and 7 bases from J, leaving 13 bases between. The CDR3 loop spans 13 amino acids. The CDR3 loop reads CAWSVAALGEQYF. The CDR3 DNA is TGTGCCTGGAGTGTAGCCGCCCTCGGGGAGCAGTACTTC.

The rearrangement uses TRBV30 and TRBJ2-5; 13 bases agree with TRBD2. The CDR3 sequence is 14 residues long. After removal of 3 bases from V and 6 bases from J, the junction contained 4 bases not matched to a gene. In germline, CDR1 is GTSNPN, CDR2 SVGIG (reference sequence). The CDR3 here is CAWSGGLAGKTQYF. The CDR3, as DNA: TGTGCCTGGAGCGGGGGACTAGCGGGAAAGACCCAGTACTTC.

This clone was seen a few times. V is TRBV14 and J is TRBJ2-1; 9 bases are a match to TRBD2. Germline CDR1 SGHDN, CDR2 FVKESK. This CDR3 has 15 residues. After removal of 4 bases from V and 9 bases from J, the junction contained 10 bases not matched to a gene. DNA for the CDR3: TGTGCCAGCAGCCCCTTGGTAGCGGGAGCGGTTGAGCAGTTCTTC. Translated, it gives CASSPLVAGAVEQFF.

Written as DNA, the CDR3 is TGTGCCAGCAGCTCATCGACAGGGCCGTATGGCTACACCTTC. Amino acids: CASSSSTGPYGYTF. The rearrangement uses TRBV11-2 and TRBJ1-2; 7 bases align to TRBD1. The CDR3 extends over 14 amino acids. Germline values: CDR1 SGHAT, CDR2 FQNNGV. Trimming removed 4 bases from V and 5 bases from J; junction bases left unmatched: 7.

The sample holds one count of this clone. V gene TRBV28 combines with J gene TRBJ2-5; 7 nucleotides align to TRBD1. This CDR3 comprises 13 residues. J gave up 5 bases and V 6 bases, and 6 bases lay outside the gene matches. CDR1 and CDR2 (germline): MDHEN, SYDVKM. CDR3 in DNA: TGTGCCAGCAGAGACAGGGCTTGGGAGACCCAGTACTTC. Its translation is CASRDRAWETQYF.

The V call is TRBV28, the J call TRBJ1-2; 12 nucleotides match TRBD1. The CDR3 loop spans 18 amino acids. V dropped 5 bases and J dropped 2; count of bases not matched to a gene: 12. CDR1 and CDR2 (germline): MDHEN, SYDVKM. The CDR3: CASSAPRDRGRGNYGYTF. The CDR3, as DNA: TGTGCCAGCAGTGCCCCCCGGGACAGGGGGCGCGGGAACTATGGCTACACCTTC.

This rearrangement joins TRBV27 to TRBJ2-2; 7 bases match TRBD1. The CDR3 spans 16 residues. The J segment lost 5 bases and the V segment lost 6 bases, leaving 12 bases of the junction unmatched. Germline assignment: CDR1 MNHEY and CDR2 SMNVEV (reference sequence). The CDR3: CASSPWGTAWTGELFF. The DNA of the CDR3 is TGTGCCAGCAGCCCGTGGGGGACAGCATGGACCGGGGAGCTGTTTTTT.

The rearrangement joins TRBV5-6 to TRBJ2-5; 8 bases agree with TRBD2. The V gene's germline CDR1 is SGHDT and CDR2 YYEEEE. There are 15 residues in the CDR3. The junction had 10 bases not matched to a gene; V was cut back by 4 bases and J by 5 bases. This chain's CDR3 is CASSPWTSWRETQYF. CDR3 DNA sequence: TGTGCCAGCAGCCCTTGGACTAGCTGGAGGGAGACCCAGTACTTC.

The rearrangement joins TRBV11-2 to TRBJ2-3; 8 bases agree with TRBD2. Germline V gene data show CDR1 as SGHAT and CDR2 as FQNNGV. V trimming: 11 bases; J trimming: 3 bases; junction bases outside the gene matches: 7. CDR3 size: 13 residues. CDR3 DNA sequence: TGTGCCGGATCGGGCGGGAGGACAGATACGCAGTATTTT. It yields the protein CAGSGGRTDTQYF. Using reference TRBV11-2 and TRBJ2-3 for the parts outside the CDR3, the full variable domain is EAGVAQSPRYKIIEKRQSVAFWCNPISGHATLYWYQQILGQGPKLLIQFQNNGVVDDSQLPKDRFSAERLKGVDSTLKIQPAKLEDSAVYLCAGSGGRTDTQYFGPGTRLTVL.

This chain joins TRBV28 and TRBJ1-1, with 7 bases fitting TRBD1. CDR3 length equals 13 residues. Germline trimming cut 2 bases from V and 6 bases from J; bases unmatched to any gene: 3. Germline values: CDR1 MDHEN, CDR2 SYDVKM. As DNA, the CDR3 is TGTGCCAGCAGTTTACGACAGGGAGCTGAAGCTTTCTTT. As protein: CASSLRQGAEAFF.

The chain recombines TRBV18 with TRBJ2-7; 7 bases align to TRBD2. Germline CDR1 KGHSH, CDR2 LQKENI. V shed 3 bases and J 1 base; nucleotides not matched to a gene: 18. This CDR3 is built from 19 residues. The CDR3 loop is CASSPRERTSRAGSYEQYF. CDR3 in DNA: TGTGCCAGCTCACCCAGGGAAAGAACGAGCCGAGCGGGGTCCTACGAGCAGTACTTC. The whole variable domain, filled in from reference TRBV18 and TRBJ2-7, reads NAGVMQNPRHLVRRRGQEARLRCSPMKGHSHVYWYRQLPEEGLKFMVYLQKENIIDESGMPKERFSAEFPKEGPSILRIQQVVRGDSAAYFCASSPRERTSRAGSYEQYFGPGTRLTVT.